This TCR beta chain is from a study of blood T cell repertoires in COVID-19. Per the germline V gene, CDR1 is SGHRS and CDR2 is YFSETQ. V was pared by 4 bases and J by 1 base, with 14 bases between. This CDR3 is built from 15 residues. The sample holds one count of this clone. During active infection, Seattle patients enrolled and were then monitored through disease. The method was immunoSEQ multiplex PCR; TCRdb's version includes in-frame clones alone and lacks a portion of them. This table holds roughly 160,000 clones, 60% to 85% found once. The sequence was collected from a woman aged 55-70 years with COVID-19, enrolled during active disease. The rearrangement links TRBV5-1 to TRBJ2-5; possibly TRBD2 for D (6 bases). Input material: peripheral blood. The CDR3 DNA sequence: TGCGCCAGCAGCGCGGGACTGGGGACCCAAGAGACCCAGTACTTC. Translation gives CASSAGLGTQETQYF.